This TCR beta chain was retrieved from a study of cytomegalovirus exposure and HLA in healthy donors. Primers included in the PCR were 60 Vbeta and 13 Jbeta primers. TCRdb's copy holds only in-frame clones and misses some; the assay was immunoSEQ multiplex PCR. The table lists roughly 120,000 clones, 74% of them singletons. Trimming took 0 bases from V and 8 from J; bases not matched to a gene: 9. The germline V gene encodes CDR1 SEHNR and CDR2 FQNEAQ (reference sequence). CDR3 length: 17 amino acids. Study-level points and caveats: Most likely, a cluster of highly shared sequence variants arose as a sequencing artifact. Cytomegalovirus association was assigned to more than 150 TCR beta chains. Another analysis was done later, and it associated around 17,000 TCR beta sequences with HLA alleles at 0.05 false discovery rate.

A word on this clone: Its antigen is undetermined.

The chain recombines TRBV7-9 with TRBJ2-1; TRBD2 matches 11 bases. The sequence was obtained from a woman aged 45-59 years in good health and CMV-seropositive. Sequencing was performed on PBMCs. The CDR3 sequence: CASSLALAGGLYDEQFF. The CDR3 DNA sequence: TGTGCCAGCAGCTTAGCTTTAGCGGGGGGGCTTTACGATGAGCAGTTCTTC.